These 12 T cell receptor beta chains came from one sample sequenced in a study of blood T cell repertoires in COVID-19. TCRdb's table, derived via immunoSEQ multiplex PCR, lists solely in-frame clones and lacks some. The sample holds about 97,000 clones, 80% to 90% seen once. The specimen sequenced was peripheral blood. Receptors were obtained from a human donor in a cohort sampled during active COVID-19.

The J gene is TRBJ1-3, the V gene TRBV20-1; 7 bases agree with TRBD1. The CDR3 contains 17 residues. The germline V gene has CDR1 DFQATT and CDR2 SNEGSKA (reference sequence). V lost 3 bases to trimming and J lost 0 bases; unmatched junction nucleotides: 11. CDR3 sequence (DNA): TGCAGTGCTAGTGAGACCAGGGACAGATACTCTGGAAACACCATATATTTT. This codes for CSASETRDRYSGNTIYF.

The rearrangement joins TRBV28 to TRBJ1-5; D is possibly TRBD1 (6 bases). Germline V gene lookup returns CDR1 MDHEN and CDR2 SYDVKM. CDR3 size: 15 residues. Trimming removed 2 bases from V and 0 bases from J, with 8 bases in between. As DNA, the CDR3 is TGTGCCAGCAGTTTAATCAGGGGTAGCAATCAGCCCCAGCATTTT. This translates into CASSLIRGSNQPQHF.

This sequence joins TRBV7-2 and TRBJ2-7; TRBD2 agrees at 15 bases. Germline CDR1 reads SGHTA; CDR2 reads FQGNSA. The CDR3 extends over 18 amino acids. The trim removed 2 bases at V and 1 base at J, leaving 6 bases unmatched. CDR3 residues: CASSLQSGTSGRSYEQYF. CDR3 bases: TGTGCCAGCAGCTTACAAAGCGGGACTAGCGGGAGGTCCTACGAGCAGTACTTC.

This clone is a singleton in its sample. This chain joins TRBV19 and TRBJ2-1, with D unclear. CDR3 length: 13 amino acids. Trimming shortened V by 5 bases and J by 3 bases, and 8 bases separated the two germline ends. Germline V gives CDR1 LNHDA, CDR2 SQIVND (reference sequence). In DNA, the CDR3 is TGTGCCAGTAGTGTAGGGCTCTACAATGAGCAGTTCTTC. It translates to CASSVGLYNEQFF.

V gene TRBV4-1 combines with J gene TRBJ2-1; a weak D match, TRBD2 (7 bases). The V end lost 2 bases, the J end lost 0 bases, and 23 bases lay between the germline ends. The CDR3 spans 20 residues. Germline assignment: CDR1 MGHRA and CDR2 YSYEKL. The CDR3 bases are TGCGCCAGCAGCCAACCCTTCGCGGGAGCACAAGGGGGCTCCTACAATGAGCAGTTCTTC. It encodes CASSQPFAGAQGGSYNEQFF.

The gene calls are TRBV18 and TRBJ2-5; 8 positions agree with TRBD1. There are 14 residues in the CDR3. The germline V gene has CDR1 KGHSH and CDR2 LQKENI. J lost 5 bases, V lost 3 bases, and 5 bases had no gene match. CDR3 protein: CASSPVTGEETQYF. Here the CDR3 DNA reads TGTGCCAGCTCACCGGTGACAGGGGAGGAGACCCAGTACTTC.

The V gene is TRBV19, the J gene TRBJ2-7; 7 bases are shared with TRBD2. J was trimmed by 4 bases and V by 2 bases; bases with no gene match: 5. The CDR3 is 14 amino acids. Germline CDR1 is LNHDA and CDR2 is SQIVND (reference sequence). The CDR3 DNA reads as TGTGCCAGTAGTATACGCGCGGGAGAATACGAGCAGTACTTC. This translates into CASSIRAGEYEQYF.

The chain has TRBV4-1 and TRBJ1-1; a weak D match, TRBD1 (5 bases). CDR3 length: 14 amino acids. Looked up from germline, CDR1 is MGHRA and CDR2 is YSYEKL. The germline V and J ends were trimmed by 3 bases and 3 bases, with 11 bases remaining between them. The chain's CDR3 is CASSQRGTYTEAFF. CDR3 DNA sequence: TGCGCCAGCAGCCAGCGGGGGACCTACACTGAAGCTTTCTTT.

The V and J genes are TRBV27 and TRBJ1-5; 8 bases match TRBD1. Germline CDR1 and CDR2: MNHEY and SMNVEV (reference sequence). V shed 6 bases and J 1 base; nucleotides not matched to a gene: 5. The CDR3 extends over 15 amino acids. The CDR3 spells CASSDGQGSNQPQHF. The CDR3 DNA follows: TGTGCCAGCAGCGACGGACAGGGCAGCAATCAGCCCCAGCATTTT.

About this clone itself: Other nucleotide sequences in the sample specify the same CDR3. The CDR3 DNA follows: TGTGCCAGCAGCTTGGGCAGGGCCTACGAGCAGTACTTC. It specifies CASSLGRAYEQYF. This sequence joins TRBV7-6 and TRBJ2-7, with D possibly matching TRBD1 (5 bases). V was shortened by 3 bases and J by 2 bases, with 8 bases between the two germline ends. The CDR3 sequence is 13 residues long. Germline V gene sequence: CDR1 SGHVS, CDR2 FNYEAQ.

The chain recombines TRBV19 with TRBJ2-7; TRBD1 is a possible D gene (6 bases). Germline lookup yields CDR1 LNHDA and CDR2 SQIVND (reference sequence). Trimming pared 10 bases from V and 6 bases from J, leaving 13 bases between. This CDR3 has 11 amino acids. This CDR3 is CATQQGPEQYF. The CDR3 DNA reads as TGTGCCACCCAACAGGGCCCCGAGCAGTACTTC.

This sequence joins TRBV3-1 (or the pseudogene TRBV3-2) and TRBJ2-1; 7 bases are shared with TRBD2. CDR3 length equals 16 residues. Germline V gives CDR1 LGHDT, CDR2 YNNKEL (reference sequence). V was clipped by 0 bases and J by 5 bases; unmatched bases: 7. CDR3 DNA: TGTGCCAGCAGCCAAGAGAGGGCTAGCGGTAACAATGAGCAGTTCTTC. This codes for CASSQERASGNNEQFF.